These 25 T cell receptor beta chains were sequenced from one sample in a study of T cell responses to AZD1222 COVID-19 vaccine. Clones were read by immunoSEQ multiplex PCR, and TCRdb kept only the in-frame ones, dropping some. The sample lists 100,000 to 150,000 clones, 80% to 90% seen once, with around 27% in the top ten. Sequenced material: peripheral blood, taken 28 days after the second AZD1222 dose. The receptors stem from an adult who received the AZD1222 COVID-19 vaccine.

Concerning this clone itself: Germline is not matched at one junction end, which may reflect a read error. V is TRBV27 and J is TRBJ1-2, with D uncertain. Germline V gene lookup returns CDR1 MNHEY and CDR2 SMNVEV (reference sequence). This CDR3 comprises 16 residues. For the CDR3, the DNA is TGTGCCAGCAGTCTATCCCCTTTAATCGACTCCTATGGCTACACCTTC. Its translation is CASSLSPLIDSYGYTF.

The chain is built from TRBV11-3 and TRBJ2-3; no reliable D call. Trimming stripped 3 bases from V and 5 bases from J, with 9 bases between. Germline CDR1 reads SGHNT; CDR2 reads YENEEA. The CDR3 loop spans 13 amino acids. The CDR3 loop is CASSFSPLDTQYF. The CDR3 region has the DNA TGTGCCAGCAGCTTTTCCCCGTTAGATACGCAGTATTTT. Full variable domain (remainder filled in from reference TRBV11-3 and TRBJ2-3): EAGVVQSPRYKIIEKKQPVAFWCNPISGHNTLYWYLQNLGQGPELLIRYENEEAVDDSQLPKDRFSAERLKGVDSTLKIQPAELGDSAVYLCASSFSPLDTQYFGPGTRLTVL.

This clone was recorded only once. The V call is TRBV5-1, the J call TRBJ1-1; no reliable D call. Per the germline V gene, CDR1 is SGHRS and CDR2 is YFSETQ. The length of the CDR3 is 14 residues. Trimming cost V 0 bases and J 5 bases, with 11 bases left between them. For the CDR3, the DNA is TGCGCCAGCAGCTTGGGCCCGGCGGGGACTGAAGCTTTCTTT. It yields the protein CASSLGPAGTEAFF. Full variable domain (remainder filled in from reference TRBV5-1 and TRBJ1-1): KAGVTQTPRYLIKTRGQQVTLSCSPISGHRSVSWYQQTPGQGLQFLFEYFSETQRNKGNFPGRFSGRQFSNSRSEMNVSTLELGDSALYLCASSLGPAGTEAFFGQGTRLTVV.

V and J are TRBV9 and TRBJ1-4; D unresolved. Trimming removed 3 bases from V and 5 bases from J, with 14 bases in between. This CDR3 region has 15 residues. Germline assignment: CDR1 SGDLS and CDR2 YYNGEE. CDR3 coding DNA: TGTGCCAGCAGCGGACGAGACGGGCGGAATGAAAAACTGTTTTTT. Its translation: CASSGRDGRNEKLFF.

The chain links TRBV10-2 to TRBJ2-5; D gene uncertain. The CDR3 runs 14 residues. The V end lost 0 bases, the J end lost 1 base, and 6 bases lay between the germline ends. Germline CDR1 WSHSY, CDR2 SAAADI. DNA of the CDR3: TGCGCCAGCAGTGAGTCGTGGGGCCAAGAGACCCAGTACTTC. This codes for CASSESWGQETQYF.

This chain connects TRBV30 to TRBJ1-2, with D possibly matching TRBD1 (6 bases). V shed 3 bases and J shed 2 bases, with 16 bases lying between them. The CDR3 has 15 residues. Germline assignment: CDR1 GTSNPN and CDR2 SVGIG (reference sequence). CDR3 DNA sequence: TGTGCCTGGAGCGAAGGGACACCTCGAAACTATGGCTACACCTTC. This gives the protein CAWSEGTPRNYGYTF.

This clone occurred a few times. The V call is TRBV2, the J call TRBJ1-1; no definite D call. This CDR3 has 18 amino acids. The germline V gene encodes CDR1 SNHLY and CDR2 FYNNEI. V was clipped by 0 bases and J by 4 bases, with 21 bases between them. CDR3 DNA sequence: TGTGCCAGCAGTGAAGCGCTTAGGCCATCCAACGGGGTCACTGAAGCTTTCTTT. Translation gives CASSEALRPSNGVTEAFF.

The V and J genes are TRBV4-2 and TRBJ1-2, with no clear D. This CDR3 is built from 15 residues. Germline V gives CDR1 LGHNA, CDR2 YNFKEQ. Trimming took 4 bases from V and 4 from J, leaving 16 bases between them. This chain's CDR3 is CASSRALRSPYGYTF. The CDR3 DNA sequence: TGTGCCAGCAGCCGAGCACTCAGGAGCCCCTATGGCTACACCTTC.

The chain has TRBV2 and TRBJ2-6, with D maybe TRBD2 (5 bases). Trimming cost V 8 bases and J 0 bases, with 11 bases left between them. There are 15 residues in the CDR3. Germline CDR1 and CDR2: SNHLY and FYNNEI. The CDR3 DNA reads TGTGCCAGCTTGAGGGTCCCCTCTGGGGCCAACGTCCTGACTTTC. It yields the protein CASLRVPSGANVLTF.

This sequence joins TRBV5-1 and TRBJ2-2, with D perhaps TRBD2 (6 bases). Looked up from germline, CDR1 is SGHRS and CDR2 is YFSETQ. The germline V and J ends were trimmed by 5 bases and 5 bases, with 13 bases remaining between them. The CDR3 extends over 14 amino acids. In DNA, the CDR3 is TGCGCCAGCAGGGGGAAAGGGAGGACCGGGGAGCTGTTTTTT. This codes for CASRGKGRTGELFF.

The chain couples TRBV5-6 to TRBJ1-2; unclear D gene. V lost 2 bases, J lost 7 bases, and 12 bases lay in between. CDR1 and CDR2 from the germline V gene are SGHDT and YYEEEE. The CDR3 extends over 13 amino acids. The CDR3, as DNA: TGTGCCAGCAGCTTTCTGAGGGTCCCTGGCTACACCTTC. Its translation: CASSFLRVPGYTF. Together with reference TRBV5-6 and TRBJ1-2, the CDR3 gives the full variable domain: DAGVTQSPTHLIKTRGQQVTLRCSPKSGHDTVSWYQQALGQGPQFIFQYYEEEERQRGNFPDRFSGHQFPNYSSELNVNALLLGDSALYLCASSFLRVPGYTFGSGTRLTVV.

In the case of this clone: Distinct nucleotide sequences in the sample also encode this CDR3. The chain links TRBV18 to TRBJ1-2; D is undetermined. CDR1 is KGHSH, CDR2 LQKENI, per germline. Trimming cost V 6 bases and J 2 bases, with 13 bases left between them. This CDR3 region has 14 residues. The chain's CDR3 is CASSPGETNYGYTF. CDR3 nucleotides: TGTGCCAGCTCCCCCGGGGAAACCAACTATGGCTACACCTTC.

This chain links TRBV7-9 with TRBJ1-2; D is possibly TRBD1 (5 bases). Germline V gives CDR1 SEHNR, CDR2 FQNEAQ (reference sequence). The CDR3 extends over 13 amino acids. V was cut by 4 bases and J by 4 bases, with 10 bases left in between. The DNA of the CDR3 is TGTGCCAGCAGCTCGGGGGGAGTCTATGGCTACACCTTC. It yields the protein CASSSGGVYGYTF.

CDR3 nucleotide sequence: TGTGCCAGCAGTGAAGCGTATAGGTATCAGCCCCAGCATTTT. Protein product: CASSEAYRYQPQHF. The chain combines TRBV2 with TRBJ1-5; no firm D call. The CDR3 is 14 residues long. Trimming took 0 bases from V and 5 from J, leaving 8 bases between them. Germline CDR1 SNHLY, CDR2 FYNNEI.

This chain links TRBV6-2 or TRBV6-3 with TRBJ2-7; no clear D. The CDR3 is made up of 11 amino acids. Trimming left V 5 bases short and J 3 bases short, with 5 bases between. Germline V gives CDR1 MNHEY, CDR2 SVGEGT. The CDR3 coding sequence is TGTGCCAGCAGTCAACGCTACGAGCAGTACTTC. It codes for CASSQRYEQYF.

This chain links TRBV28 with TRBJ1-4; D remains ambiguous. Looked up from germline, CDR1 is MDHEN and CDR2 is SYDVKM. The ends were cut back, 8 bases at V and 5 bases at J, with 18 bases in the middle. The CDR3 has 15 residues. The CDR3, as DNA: TGTGCCAGCTCTCTCGGCGGACGGAAAAATGAAAAACTGTTTTTT. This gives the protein CASSLGGRKNEKLFF.

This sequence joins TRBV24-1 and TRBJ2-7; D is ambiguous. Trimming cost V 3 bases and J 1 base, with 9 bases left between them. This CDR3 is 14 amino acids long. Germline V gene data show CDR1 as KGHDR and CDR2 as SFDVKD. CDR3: CATSDPHESYEQYF. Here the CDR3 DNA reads TGTGCCACCAGTGATCCCCACGAGTCCTACGAGCAGTACTTC.

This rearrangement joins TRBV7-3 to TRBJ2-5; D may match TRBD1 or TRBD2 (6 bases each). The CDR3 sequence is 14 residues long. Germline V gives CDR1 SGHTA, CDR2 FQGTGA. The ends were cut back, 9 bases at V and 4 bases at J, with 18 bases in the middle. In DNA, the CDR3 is TGTGCCAGTTCGGAGGGGGGAATAGGAGAGACCCAGTACTTC. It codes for CASSEGGIGETQYF.

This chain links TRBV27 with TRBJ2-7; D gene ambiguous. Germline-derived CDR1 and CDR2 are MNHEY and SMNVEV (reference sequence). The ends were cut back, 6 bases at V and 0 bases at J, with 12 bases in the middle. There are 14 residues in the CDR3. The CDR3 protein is CASSITVYSYEQYF. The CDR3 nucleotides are TGTGCCAGCAGCATAACAGTGTACTCCTACGAGCAGTACTTC.

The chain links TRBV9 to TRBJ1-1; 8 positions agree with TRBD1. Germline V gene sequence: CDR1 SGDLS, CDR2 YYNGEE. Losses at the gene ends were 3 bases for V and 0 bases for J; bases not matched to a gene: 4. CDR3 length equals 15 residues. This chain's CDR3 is CASSGRQGLNTEAFF. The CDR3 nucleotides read TGTGCCAGCAGCGGGAGACAGGGGTTGAACACTGAAGCTTTCTTT.

The CDR3 is CASSVVAFGGPPYGYTF. The CDR3 bases are TGTGCCAGCAGCGTAGTCGCTTTTGGGGGTCCCCCCTATGGCTACACCTTC. This chain uses TRBV9 with TRBJ1-2; TRBD1 might be the D (5 bases). Trimming removed 0 bases from V and 4 bases from J, with 19 bases in between. The CDR3 totals 17 residues. From germline, CDR1 is SGDLS and CDR2 YYNGEE.

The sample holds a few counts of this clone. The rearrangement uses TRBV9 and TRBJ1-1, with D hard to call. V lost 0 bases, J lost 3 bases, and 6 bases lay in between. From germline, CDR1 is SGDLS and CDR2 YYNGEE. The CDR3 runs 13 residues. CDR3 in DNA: TGTGCCAGCAGCGTAGATATCTACACTGAAGCTTTCTTT. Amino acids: CASSVDIYTEAFF. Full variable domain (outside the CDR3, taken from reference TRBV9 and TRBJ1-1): DSGVTQTPKHLITATGQRVTLRCSPRSGDLSVYWYQQSLDQGLQFLIQYYNGEERAKGNILERFSAQQFPDLHSELNLSSLELGDSALYFCASSVDIYTEAFFGQGTRLTVV.

CDR3 loop: CASSGQGGEYTEAFF. In nucleotides, the CDR3 is TGTGCCAGCAGTGGACAGGGTGGGGAGTACACTGAAGCTTTCTTT. This chain uses TRBV2 with TRBJ1-1; the match to TRBD1 covers 7 bases. The V and J ends lost 4 bases and 3 bases, in that order; junction bases with no gene match: 8. CDR3 length equals 15 residues. Germline CDR1 and CDR2: SNHLY and FYNNEI.

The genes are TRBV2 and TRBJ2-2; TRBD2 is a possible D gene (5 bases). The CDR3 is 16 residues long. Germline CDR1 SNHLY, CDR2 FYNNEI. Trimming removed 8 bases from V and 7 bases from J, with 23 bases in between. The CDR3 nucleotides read TGTGCCAGCCTCTCCCGGGGAGTACATCGTATCGGGGAGCTGTTTTTT. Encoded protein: CASLSRGVHRIGELFF.

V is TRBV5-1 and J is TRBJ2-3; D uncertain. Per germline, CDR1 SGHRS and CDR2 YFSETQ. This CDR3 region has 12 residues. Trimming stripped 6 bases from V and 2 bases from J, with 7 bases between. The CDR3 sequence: CASMAPTDTQYF. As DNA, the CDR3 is TGCGCCAGCATGGCGCCCACAGATACGCAGTATTTT.